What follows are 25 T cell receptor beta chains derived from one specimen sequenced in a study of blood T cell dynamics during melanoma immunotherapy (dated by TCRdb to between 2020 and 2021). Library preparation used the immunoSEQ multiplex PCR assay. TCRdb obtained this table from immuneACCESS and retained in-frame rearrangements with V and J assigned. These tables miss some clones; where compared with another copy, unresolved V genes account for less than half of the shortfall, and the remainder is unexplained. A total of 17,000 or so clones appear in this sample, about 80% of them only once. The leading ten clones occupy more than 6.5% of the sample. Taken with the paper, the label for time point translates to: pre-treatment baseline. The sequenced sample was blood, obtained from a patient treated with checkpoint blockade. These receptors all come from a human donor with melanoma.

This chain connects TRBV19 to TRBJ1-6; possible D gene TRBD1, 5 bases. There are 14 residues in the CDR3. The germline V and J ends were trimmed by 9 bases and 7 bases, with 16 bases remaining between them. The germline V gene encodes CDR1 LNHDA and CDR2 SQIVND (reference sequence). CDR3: CASRMGGENSPLHF. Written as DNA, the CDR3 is TGTGCCAGCCGGATGGGGGGGGAGAATTCACCCCTCCACTTT.

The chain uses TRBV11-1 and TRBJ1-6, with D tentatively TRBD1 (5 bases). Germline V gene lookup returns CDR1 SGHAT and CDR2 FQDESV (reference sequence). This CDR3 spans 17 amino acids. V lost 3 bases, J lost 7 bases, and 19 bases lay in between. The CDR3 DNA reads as TGTGCCAGCAGCTTCGACGCTCAGGGAGTTGGCAATTCACCCCTCCACTTT. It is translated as CASSFDAQGVGNSPLHF.

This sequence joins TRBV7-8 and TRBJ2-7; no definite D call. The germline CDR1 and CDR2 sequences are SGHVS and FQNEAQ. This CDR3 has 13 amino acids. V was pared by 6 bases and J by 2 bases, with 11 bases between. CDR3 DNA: TGTGCCAGCAGGCCGGGCGGAACCTACGAGCAGTACTTC. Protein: CASRPGGTYEQYF.

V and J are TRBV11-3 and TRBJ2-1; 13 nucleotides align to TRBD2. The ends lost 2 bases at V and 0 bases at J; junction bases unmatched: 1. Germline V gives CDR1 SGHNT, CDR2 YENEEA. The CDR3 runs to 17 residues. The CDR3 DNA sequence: TGTGCCAGCAGCTTAAGGACTAGCGGGAGCTCCTACAATGAGCAGTTCTTC. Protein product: CASSLRTSGSSYNEQFF.

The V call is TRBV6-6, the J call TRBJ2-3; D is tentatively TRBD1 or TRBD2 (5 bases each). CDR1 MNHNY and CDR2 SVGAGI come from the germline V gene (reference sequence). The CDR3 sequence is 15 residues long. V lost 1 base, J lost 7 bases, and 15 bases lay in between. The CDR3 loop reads CASSYLLDRGNTQYF. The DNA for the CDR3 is TGTGCCAGCAGTTACTTACTCGACCGGGGCAATACGCAGTATTTT.

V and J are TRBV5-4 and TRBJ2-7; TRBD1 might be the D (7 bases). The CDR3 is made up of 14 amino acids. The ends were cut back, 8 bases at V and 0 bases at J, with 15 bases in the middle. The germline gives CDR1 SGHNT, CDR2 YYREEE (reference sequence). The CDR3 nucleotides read TGTGCCAGTAGCAACAGGGGAGGCTCCTACGAGCAGTACTTC. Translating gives CASSNRGGSYEQYF.

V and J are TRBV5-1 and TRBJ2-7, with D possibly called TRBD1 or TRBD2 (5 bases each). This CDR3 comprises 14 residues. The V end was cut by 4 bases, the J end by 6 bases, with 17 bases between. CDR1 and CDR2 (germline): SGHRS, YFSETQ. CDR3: CASSPPGPGSEQYF. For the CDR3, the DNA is TGCGCCAGCAGCCCCCCGGGACCGGGGAGCGAGCAGTACTTC. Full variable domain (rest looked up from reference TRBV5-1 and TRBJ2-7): KAGVTQTPRYLIKTRGQQVTLSCSPISGHRSVSWYQQTPGQGLQFLFEYFSETQRNKGNFPGRFSGRQFSNSRSEMNVSTLELGDSALYLCASSPPGPGSEQYFGPGTRLTVT.

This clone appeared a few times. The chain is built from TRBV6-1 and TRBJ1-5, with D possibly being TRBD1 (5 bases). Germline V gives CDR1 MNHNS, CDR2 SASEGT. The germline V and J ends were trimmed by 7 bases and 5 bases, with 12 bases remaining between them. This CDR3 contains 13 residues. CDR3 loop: CASTYGTDQPQHF. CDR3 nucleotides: TGTGCCAGCACTTACGGGACCGATCAGCCCCAGCATTTT.

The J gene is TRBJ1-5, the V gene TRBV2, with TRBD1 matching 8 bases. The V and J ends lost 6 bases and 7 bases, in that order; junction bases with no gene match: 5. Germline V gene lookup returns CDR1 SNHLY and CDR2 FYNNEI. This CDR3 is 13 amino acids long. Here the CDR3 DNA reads TGTGCCAGCAGCGGACAGGGTGGGCAGCCCCAGCATTTT. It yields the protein CASSGQGGQPQHF.

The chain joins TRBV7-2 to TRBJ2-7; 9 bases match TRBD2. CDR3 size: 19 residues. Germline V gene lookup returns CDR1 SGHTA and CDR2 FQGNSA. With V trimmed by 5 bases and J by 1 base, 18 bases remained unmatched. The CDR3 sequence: CASSPLSDYRLAESYEQYF. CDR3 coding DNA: TGTGCCAGCAGCCCTTTATCCGACTACAGACTAGCGGAATCCTACGAGCAGTACTTC. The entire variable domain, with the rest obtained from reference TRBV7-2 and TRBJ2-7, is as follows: GAGVSQSPSNKVTEKGKDVELRCDPISGHTALYWYRQSLGQGLEFLIYFQGNSAPDKSGLPSDRFSAERTGGSVSTLTIQRTQQEDSAVYLCASSPLSDYRLAESYEQYFGPGTRLTVT.

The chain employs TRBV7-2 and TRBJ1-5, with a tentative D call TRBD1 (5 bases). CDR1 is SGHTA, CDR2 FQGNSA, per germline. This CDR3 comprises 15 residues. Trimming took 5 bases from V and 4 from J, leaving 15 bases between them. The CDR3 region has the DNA TGTGCCAGCAGCCAGGGACGGACCCTAAATCAGCCCCAGCATTTT. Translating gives CASSQGRTLNQPQHF.

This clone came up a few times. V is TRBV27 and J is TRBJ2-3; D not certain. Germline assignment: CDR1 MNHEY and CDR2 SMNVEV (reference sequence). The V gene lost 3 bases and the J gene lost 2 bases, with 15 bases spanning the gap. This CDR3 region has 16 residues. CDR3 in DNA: TGTGCCAGCAGTTTCCTGGGCCAAGCAGTCACAGATACGCAGTATTTT. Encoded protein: CASSFLGQAVTDTQYF.

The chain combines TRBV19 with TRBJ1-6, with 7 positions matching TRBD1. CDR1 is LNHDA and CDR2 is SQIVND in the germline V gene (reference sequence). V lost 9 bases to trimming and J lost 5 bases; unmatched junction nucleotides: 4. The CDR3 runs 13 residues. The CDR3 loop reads CARPGQDNSPLHF. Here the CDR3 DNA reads TGTGCCAGGCCAGGACAGGATAATTCACCCCTCCACTTT.

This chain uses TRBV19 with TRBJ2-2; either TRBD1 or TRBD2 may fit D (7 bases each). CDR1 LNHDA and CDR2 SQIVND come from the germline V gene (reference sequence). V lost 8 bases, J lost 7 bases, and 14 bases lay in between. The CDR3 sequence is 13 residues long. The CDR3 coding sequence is TGTGCCAGTCGACAGGGAGGGGTCGGGGAGCTGTTTTTT. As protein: CASRQGGVGELFF.

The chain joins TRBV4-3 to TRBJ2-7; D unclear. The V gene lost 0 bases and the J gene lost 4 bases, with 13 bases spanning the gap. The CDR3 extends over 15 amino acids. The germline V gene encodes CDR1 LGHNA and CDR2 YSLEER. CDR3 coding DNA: TGCGCCAGCAGCCAAGATTCTGGGTTAGGGTACGAGCAGTACTTC. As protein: CASSQDSGLGYEQYF.

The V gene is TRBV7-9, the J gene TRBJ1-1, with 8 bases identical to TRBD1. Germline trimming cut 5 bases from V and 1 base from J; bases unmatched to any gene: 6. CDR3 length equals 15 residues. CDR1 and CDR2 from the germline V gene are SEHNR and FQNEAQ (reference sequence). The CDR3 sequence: CASSVGQGGNTEAFF. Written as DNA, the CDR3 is TGTGCCAGCAGCGTAGGACAGGGAGGGAACACTGAAGCTTTCTTT.

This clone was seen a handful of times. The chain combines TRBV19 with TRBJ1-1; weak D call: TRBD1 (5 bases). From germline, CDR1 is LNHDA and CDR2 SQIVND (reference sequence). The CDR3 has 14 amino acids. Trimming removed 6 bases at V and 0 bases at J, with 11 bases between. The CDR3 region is CASSQQVMNTEAFF. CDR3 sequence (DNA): TGTGCCAGTAGCCAACAGGTGATGAACACTGAAGCTTTCTTT.

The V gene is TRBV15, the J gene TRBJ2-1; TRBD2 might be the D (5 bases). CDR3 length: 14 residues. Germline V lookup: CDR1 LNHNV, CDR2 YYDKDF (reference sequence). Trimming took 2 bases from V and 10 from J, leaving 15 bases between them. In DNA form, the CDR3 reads TGTGCCACCAGCAGACCAGCGGAACTAGGGGAGCAGTTCTTC. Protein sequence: CATSRPAELGEQFF.

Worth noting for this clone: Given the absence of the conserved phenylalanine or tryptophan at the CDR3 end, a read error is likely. CDR3 region: CSVEGRSGYGYTV. In nucleotides, the CDR3 is TGCAGCGTTGAAGGGCGTTCCGGCTATGGCTACACCGTC. The chain couples TRBV29-1 to TRBJ1-2; D is ambiguous. Germline V gene sequence: CDR1 SQVTM, CDR2 ANQGSEA. Trimming took 1 base from V and 4 from J, leaving 10 bases between them. The CDR3 sequence is 13 residues long.

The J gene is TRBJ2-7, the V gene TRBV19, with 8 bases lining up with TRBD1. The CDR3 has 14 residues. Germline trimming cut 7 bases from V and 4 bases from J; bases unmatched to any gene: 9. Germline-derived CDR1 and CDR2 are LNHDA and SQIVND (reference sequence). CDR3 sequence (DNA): TGTGCCAGTACCCCACGGGACAGGCCATACGAGCAGTACTTC. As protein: CASTPRDRPYEQYF.

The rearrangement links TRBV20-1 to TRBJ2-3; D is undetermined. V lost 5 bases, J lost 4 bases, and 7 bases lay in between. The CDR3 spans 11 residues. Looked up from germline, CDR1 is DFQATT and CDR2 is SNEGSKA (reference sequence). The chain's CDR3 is CSARNPDTQYF. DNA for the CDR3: TGCAGTGCTCGGAACCCAGATACGCAGTATTTT.

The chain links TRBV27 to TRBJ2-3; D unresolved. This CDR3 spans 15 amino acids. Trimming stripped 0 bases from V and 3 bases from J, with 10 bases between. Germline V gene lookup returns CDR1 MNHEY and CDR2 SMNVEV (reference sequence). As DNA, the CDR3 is TGTGCCAGCAGTTTATCGAATATACCGACAGATACGCAGTATTTT. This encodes CASSLSNIPTDTQYF.

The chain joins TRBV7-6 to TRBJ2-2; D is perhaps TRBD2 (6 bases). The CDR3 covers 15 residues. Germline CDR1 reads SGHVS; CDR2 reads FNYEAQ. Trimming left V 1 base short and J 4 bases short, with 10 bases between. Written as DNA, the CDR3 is TGTGCCAGCAGCTTAGTGGTGGGGGGCACCGGGGAGCTGTTTTTT. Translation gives CASSLVVGGTGELFF.

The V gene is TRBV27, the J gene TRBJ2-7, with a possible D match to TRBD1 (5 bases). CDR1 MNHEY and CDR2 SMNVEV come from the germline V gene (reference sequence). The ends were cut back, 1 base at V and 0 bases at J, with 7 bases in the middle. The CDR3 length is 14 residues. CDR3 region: CASSLLGHSYEQYF. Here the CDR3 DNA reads TGTGCCAGCAGTTTATTAGGACACTCCTACGAGCAGTACTTC.

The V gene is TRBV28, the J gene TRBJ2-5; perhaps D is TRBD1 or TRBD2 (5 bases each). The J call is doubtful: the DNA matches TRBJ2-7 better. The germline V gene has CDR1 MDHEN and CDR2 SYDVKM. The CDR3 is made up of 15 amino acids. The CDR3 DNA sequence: TGTGCCAGCAGTTTTGGAAGGGGACGATCCTACGAGCAGTACTTC. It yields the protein CASSFGRGRSYEQYF.